This T cell receptor (beta chain) came from a study of T cells in Graves' hyperthyroidism and ophthalmopathy. At the level of the study: Peripheral blood samples were taken at initial diagnosis, prior to any treatment.

General study points: Ophthalmopathy was model-predicted a median around 6.7 months pre-onset. Most thyroid-expanded clonotypes above 0.001 were also found in blood.

Template material for amplifying TCR beta CDR3 regions consisted of RNA transcripts. During a first-round RT-PCR of the TCR CDR3, the HTBI primer set was used. TCRdb independently ran MiXCR on the multiplex PCR reads; one entry per CDR3 protein. The table has around 370,000 distinct CDR3 sequences, approximately 17% seen once. As to this clonotype: Its specificity is not known.

Patients were excluded because of uncontrolled infection, other autoimmune disease, pregnancy or lactation. V was trimmed by 4 bases and J by 0 bases, leaving 12 bases between them. The CDR3 covers 15 residues. Per germline, CDR1 KGHSH and CDR2 LQKENI. The chain links TRBV18 to TRBJ1-2; the D gene is possibly TRBD1 (6 bases). What was sequenced was blood. This clonotype originated in a man aged 18 to 30 with Graves' ophthalmopathy. The CDR3 protein is CASSLSGQTNYGYTF. CDR3 nucleotides: TGTGCCAGCTCACTGTCGGGACAAACTAACTATGGCTACACCTTC.